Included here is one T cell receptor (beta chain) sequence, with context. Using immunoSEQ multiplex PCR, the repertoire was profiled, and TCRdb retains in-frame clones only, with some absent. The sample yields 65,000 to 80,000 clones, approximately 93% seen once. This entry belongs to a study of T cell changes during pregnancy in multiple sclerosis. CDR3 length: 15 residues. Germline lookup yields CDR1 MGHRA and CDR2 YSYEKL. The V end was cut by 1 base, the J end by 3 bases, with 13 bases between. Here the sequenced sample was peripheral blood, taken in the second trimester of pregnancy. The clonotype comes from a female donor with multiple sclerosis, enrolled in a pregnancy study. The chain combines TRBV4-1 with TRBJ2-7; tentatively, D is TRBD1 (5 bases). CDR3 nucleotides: TGCGCCAGCAGCCAAGCAGAGACAGACATCTACGAGCAGTACTTC. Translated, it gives CASSQAETDIYEQYF.